This T cell receptor (beta chain) originates from a study of T-cell memory formation after mild COVID-19. In the study overall: In these data, TCR clusters were largely donor specific.

Germline CDR1 is SGHTA and CDR2 is FQGTGA. Trimming cost V 1 base and J 2 bases, with 15 bases left between them. CDR3 length equals 17 residues. TCR alpha and TCR beta cDNA libraries with sample barcodes and UMIs came from 5'RACE using constant-segment primers. TCRdb reprocessed the 5' RACE reads with MiXCR, giving one entry per CDR3 protein. The table lists 500,000 to 550,000 distinct CDR3 sequences, roughly 22% of them singletons. This chain joins TRBV7-3 and TRBJ2-1; D ambiguous. The source material was PBMCs or a T cell subset sorted from them (not recorded which). The receptor was isolated from an adult woman who had mild COVID-19 (a few samples of this study predate the infection). Cell type and time point are not known. CDR3 protein: CASSLMLGMAAYNEQFF. The CDR3 region has the DNA TGTGCCAGCAGCTTAATGCTCGGCATGGCGGCCTACAATGAGCAGTTCTTC.